A single sample is the source of the 16 T cell receptor beta chains below, sequenced in a study of T cell clusters in autoimmune cytopenias. Each sample's input was around 250 ng genomic DNA, 35,000 to 40,000 genome equivalents. Multiplex touch-down PCR amplified TRB using TRB-A and TRB-B pools in one tube. TCRdb reprocessed the multiplex PCR reads, with one entry per CDR3 protein and no DNA. The sample's table shows about 15,000 distinct CDR3 sequences. Input material: peripheral blood. These receptors came from a human donor with an autoimmune cytopenia or autoimmune hepatitis (not recorded which).

Measured by frequency, this clonotype is medium-sized. The J gene is TRBJ2-3, the V gene TRBV29-1; no DNA is available, so the TRBD1 call from TCRdb remains unchecked. The CDR3 extends over 14 amino acids. The germline V gene encodes CDR1 SQVTM and CDR2 ANQGSEA. CDR3 amino acids: CSVQRGSSTDTQYF.

The chain couples TRBV20-1 to TRBJ2-1; TCRdb names TRBD1, which stays unverified in the absence of DNA. Germline V gene sequence: CDR1 DFQATT, CDR2 SNEGSKA (reference sequence). The length of the CDR3 is 14 residues. Here the CDR3 reads CSASRGSESNEQFF.

The J gene is TRBJ1-6, the V gene TRBV19. The CDR3 runs to 15 residues. Germline-derived CDR1 and CDR2 are LNHDA and SQIVND (reference sequence). The CDR3 loop reads CASSIENGYNSPLHF. Drawing the rest from reference TRBV19 and TRBJ1-6, the complete variable domain is DGGITQSPKYLFRKEGQNVTLSCEQNLNHDAMYWYRQDPGQGLRLIYYSQIVNDFQKGDIAEGYSVSREKKESFPLTVTSAQKNPTAFYLCASSIENGYNSPLHFGNGTRLTVT.

According to its frequency, this clonotype is medium-sized. The rearrangement joins TRBV29-1 to TRBJ2-3; the D call of TRBD1 rests on TCRdb alone, since no DNA is present to check it. The CDR3 sequence is 14 residues long. Germline V lookup: CDR1 SQVTM, CDR2 ANQGSEA. The CDR3 is CGTAWDRGRDTQYF.

Measured by frequency, this clonotype is medium-sized (0.01 to 0.1%). The chain uses TRBV12-3 or TRBV12-4 and TRBJ2-7. The CDR3 loop spans 13 amino acids. The CDR3 sequence: CASSLALAYEQYF.

The genes are TRBV4-1 and TRBJ2-2; TCRdb indicates TRBD1, and absent DNA this call remains unverified. The V gene's germline CDR1 is MGHRA and CDR2 YSYEKL. The CDR3 runs to 17 residues. The CDR3 here is CASSLLGGAINTGELFF.

The chain carries TRBV27 and TRBJ2-3; TCRdb's D call of TRBD2 is untestable without DNA. Germline CDR1 and CDR2: MNHEY and SMNVEV (reference sequence). This CDR3 comprises 18 residues. The CDR3 region is CASSKGPRRIPSTDTQYF.

The J gene is TRBJ2-7, the V gene TRBV30. CDR3 length equals 14 residues. Germline-derived CDR1 and CDR2 are GTSNPN and SVGIG (reference sequence). CDR3: CAWNYNGHSYEQYF.

The chain combines TRBV27 with TRBJ2-7; TCRdb's D call, TRBD1, is unchecked because there is no DNA. Germline CDR1 and CDR2: MNHEY and SMNVEV (reference sequence). CDR3 length: 13 residues. CDR3 region: CASSRTDSYEQYF.

This clonotype ranks as medium-sized (0.01 to 0.1%) in terms of frequency. This chain links TRBV29-1 with TRBJ2-7; TCRdb's D call of TRBD1 is untestable without DNA. The germline V gene has CDR1 SQVTM and CDR2 ANQGSEA. CDR3 length equals 11 residues. CDR3 sequence reads: CSVHRGNEQYF.

According to its frequency, this clonotype is medium-sized. V usage is TRBV19 and J usage is TRBJ1-1. The CDR3 is 13 residues long. Germline V gene data show CDR1 as LNHDA and CDR2 as SQIVND (reference sequence). The CDR3 loop is CASRPPAGREAFF.

V gene TRBV18 combines with J gene TRBJ2-7. This CDR3 spans 13 amino acids. Per the germline V gene, CDR1 is KGHSH and CDR2 is LQKENI. The CDR3 region is CASSPKESHEQYF.

This chain joins TRBV20-1 and TRBJ1-1; the TRBD1 assignment by TCRdb is unverifiable without DNA. Germline CDR1 is DFQATT and CDR2 is SNEGSKA (reference sequence). The length of the CDR3 is 13 residues. The CDR3 region is CSARWTGRGEAFF.

V gene TRBV18 combines with J gene TRBJ2-7; the D gene TCRdb calls, TRBD1, cannot be checked with no DNA. CDR3 length equals 14 residues. Looked up from germline, CDR1 is KGHSH and CDR2 is LQKENI. Here the CDR3 reads CASSPGDHPYEQYF.

The chain carries TRBV6-1 and TRBJ2-5; TCRdb reports TRBD2, a call that lacks DNA to check it against. The CDR3 extends over 14 amino acids. Germline V gives CDR1 MNHNS, CDR2 SASEGT. The chain's CDR3 is CASSNSGAQETQYF.

This sequence joins TRBV15 and TRBJ1-6; TCRdb names TRBD1, which stays unverified in the absence of DNA. This CDR3 region has 14 residues. The germline CDR1 and CDR2 sequences are LNHNV and YYDKDF (reference sequence). The CDR3 here is CATSGGQGGSPLHF.